This TCR beta chain was observed in a study of CD8+CD57+ T cells in acquired aplastic anemia. Selection for sequencing was limited to patients who had shown CD8+CD57+ cell expansion by flow cytometry. This clonotype was detected only once. Genomic DNA was employed as the template in profiling TCR beta VDJ and CDR3. TCRdb analysed the reads with MiXCR anew, one entry per CDR3 protein. In the table there are around 220,000 distinct CDR3 sequences, roughly 53% of which are singletons. V dropped 7 bases and J dropped 10 bases, with 18 bases sitting between them. Germline V CDR1 and CDR2: SGHRS, YFSETQ. The CDR3 consists of 14 residues.

The chain employs TRBV5-1 and TRBJ1-6; D is ambiguous. The TCR originated in a human donor with aplastic anemia. Sequenced sample: sorted CD4+, CD8+, or CD8+CD57+ T cells (not recorded which) from PBMCs. The CDR3 here is CASGIGRSGSPLHF. CDR3 in DNA: TGCGCCAGCGGAATTGGGAGGTCAGGCTCACCCCTCCACTTT. The variable domain in full, with the rest retrieved from reference TRBV5-1 and TRBJ1-6, is KAGVTQTPRYLIKTRGQQVTLSCSPISGHRSVSWYQQTPGQGLQFLFEYFSETQRNKGNFPGRFSGRQFSNSRSEMNVSTLELGDSALYLCASGIGRSGSPLHFGNGTRLTVT.